Following are 5 T cell receptor beta chains from one sample sequenced in a study of blood T cell repertoires in COVID-19. Only in-frame clones appear in the TCRdb table, and some are missing; sequencing was by immunoSEQ multiplex PCR. The sample carries approximately 100,000 clones, nearly 90% recorded once. The sequenced sample consisted of peripheral blood. The source is a man aged 45-60 years in a cohort sampled during active COVID-19.

CDR3 region: CASSLAASGGPGEQYV. In nucleotides, the CDR3 is TGTGCCAGCAGCTTAGCGGCTAGCGGGGGGCCGGGAGAGCAGTACGTC. This chain joins TRBV7-6 and TRBJ2-7, with 11 bases that match TRBD2. V gave up 0 bases and J gave up 7 bases; unmatched junction bases: 8. This CDR3 region has 16 residues. Germline V gene data show CDR1 as SGHVS and CDR2 as FNYEAQ.

The chain joins TRBV28 to TRBJ2-5; TRBD2 is a possible D gene (7 bases). The CDR3 runs to 15 residues. CDR1 is MDHEN and CDR2 is SYDVKM in the germline V gene. Trimming removed 7 bases at V and 2 bases at J, with 17 bases between. The CDR3 spells CASNSPRGGQETQYF. CDR3 bases: TGTGCCAGCAATTCCCCAAGGGGGGGGCAAGAGACCCAGTACTTC.

The CDR3 DNA follows: TGTGCCAGCAGCGTAACCGCGGGGGGGGACAATGAGCAGTTCTTC. Translating it yields CASSVTAGGDNEQFF. The chain has TRBV9 and TRBJ2-1; 9 positions agree with TRBD2. The V gene end was trimmed by 1 base and the J gene end by 5 bases; junction bases not matched to a gene: 4. The germline gives CDR1 SGDLS, CDR2 YYNGEE. There are 15 residues in the CDR3.

Only a few counts were recorded for this clone. V gene TRBV2 combines with J gene TRBJ1-2; D remains unclear. V was clipped by 7 bases and J by 0 bases, with 18 bases between them. CDR1 and CDR2 from the germline V gene are SNHLY and FYNNEI. The CDR3 runs 16 residues. The DNA for the CDR3 is TGTGCCAGCACAGAACTGGTAGCCTCAGCTAACTATGGCTACACCTTC. Residues: CASTELVASANYGYTF.

This clone was counted a few times. The J gene is TRBJ2-3, the V gene TRBV10-2; 7 bases agree with TRBD2. The CDR3 runs to 15 residues. The V gene's germline CDR1 is WSHSY and CDR2 SAAADI. The V gene end was trimmed by 3 bases and the J gene end by 6 bases; junction bases not matched to a gene: 9. CDR3 sequence reads: CASSDRDYLGDTQYF. CDR3 nucleotide sequence: TGCGCCAGCAGTGACAGGGACTACCTAGGGGATACGCAGTATTTT.